This T cell receptor beta chain originates from a study of T cell changes during pregnancy in multiple sclerosis. The CDR3 loop spans 13 amino acids. Trimming took off 5 bases at V and 2 bases at J, with 9 bases between the two ends. Germline CDR1 and CDR2: SGHVS and FQNEAQ. Some clones are missing from TCRdb's copy, which holds only in-frame ones; the method was immunoSEQ multiplex PCR. The data contain 45,000 or so clones, about nine tenths of them singletons. Sample: PBMCs (not recorded whether the cells were cultured). The sequence was collected from a female donor with multiple sclerosis, enrolled in a pregnancy study. The chain uses TRBV7-8 and TRBJ2-5; D is possibly TRBD1 (6 bases). DNA for the CDR3: TGTGCCAGCAGCCAAGACAGGCAAGAGACCCAGTACTTC. It encodes CASSQDRQETQYF.